This TCR beta chain was sequenced during a study of T cell changes during pregnancy in multiple sclerosis. The germline CDR1 and CDR2 sequences are WSHSY and SAAADI. The length of the CDR3 is 14 residues. V was trimmed by 2 bases and J by 2 bases, leaving 9 bases between them. TCRdb's copy holds only in-frame clones and misses some; the assay was immunoSEQ multiplex PCR. The repertoire holds fewer than 45,000 clones, with 90% as singletons. This sequence joins TRBV10-2 and TRBJ2-5; D gene ambiguous. This receptor was obtained from a female donor in good health, enrolled as a control in a pregnancy study. This sample comprised peripheral blood, obtained in the third trimester of pregnancy. The CDR3 DNA follows: TGCGCCAGCAGTGAGCACTCAAAACAAGAGACCCAGTACTTC. It translates to CASSEHSKQETQYF.